This is a list of T cell receptor beta chains from one sample in a study of T cell changes during pregnancy in multiple sclerosis. The assay was immunoSEQ multiplex PCR, and TCRdb's table has in-frame clones only and misses some. The sample records about 67,000 clones, around 92% being singletons. The sequenced sample was peripheral blood, obtained after pregnancy. The origin of the receptors is a female donor with multiple sclerosis, enrolled in a pregnancy study. The CDR3 runs from the conserved cysteine through the conserved F or W. D genes are given only for firm matches. Clone size is given for some rows only: seen once, a few or many times, or a class if the clone is expanded.

TRBJ1-5,TRBV5-1,-,-,TGCGCCAGCAGCTTGGAGGCAGGCCTTCAGCCCCAGCATTTT,CASSLEAGLQPQHF
TRBJ1-3,TRBV29-1,-,-,TGCAGCGTTGAAGAGTATTTACCGTCGGGGGGAAACACCATATATTTT,CSVEEYLPSGGNTIYF
TRBJ2-1,TRBV18,TRBD1,-,TGTGCCAGCTCACCTCGACAGGGGTCCTACAATGAGCAGTTCTTC,CASSPRQGSYNEQFF
TRBJ2-3,TRBV7-9,TRBD1,-,TGTGCCAGCAGCTTATGGGACAGGGGCACAGATACGCAGTATTTT,CASSLWDRGTDTQYF
TRBJ2-7,TRBV18,-,-,TGTGCCAGCTCACCACCGACAGTCTACGAGCAGTACTTC,CASSPPTVYEQYF
TRBJ2-2,TRBV7-3,TRBD2,-,TGTGCCCAGTGGAGCGGGAGCTGCACCGGGGAGCTGTTTTTT,CAQWSGSCTGELFF
TRBJ2-1,TRBV7-2,TRBD1,-,TGTGCCAGCAGCTCCGGGACAGGGTCCCCCGAGCAGTTCTTC,CASSSGTGSPEQFF
TRBJ2-2,TRBV5-1,TRBD2,-,TGCGCCAGCAGTCCGAGACTAGCGGGAGTTCTCGGGGAGCTGTTTTTT,CASSPRLAGVLGELFF
TRBJ1-1,TRBV19,TRBD1,-,TGTGCCAGCGGACAGGGAAGAAGGACTGAAGCTTTCTTT,CASGQGRRTEAFF
TRBJ1-1,TRBV2,-,-,TGTGCCAGCAGTGAATCTGCGTTCGTGGCTGAAGCTTTCTTT,CASSESAFVAEAFF
TRBJ1-5,TRBV18,TRBD1,-,TGTGCCAGCTCACTACAGGGGGATCAGCCCCAGCATTTT,CASSLQGDQPQHF
TRBJ2-2,TRBV5-1,-,-,TGCGCCAGCAGCTTGGCCGAGAGTAACACCGGGGAGCTGTTTTTT,CASSLAESNTGELFF
TRBJ1-2,TRBV5-1,-,-,TGCGCCAGCAGCTTTCAGGGCGCCTATGGCTACACCTTC,CASSFQGAYGYTF
TRBJ2-5,TRBV14,-,-,TGTGCCAGCAGCAATGGCGCGGGATTGGAGACCCAGTACTTC,CASSNGAGLETQYF
TRBJ2-1,TRBV6-1,TRBD2,-,TGTGCCAGCAGTGAAGGGACTAGCGTTTACAATGAGCAGTTCTTC,CASSEGTSVYNEQFF
TRBJ1-2,TRBV18,TRBD1,-,TGTGCCAGCTCACCAGGGGGACAGGCGAGCTATGGCTACACCTTC,CASSPGGQASYGYTF
TRBJ1-2,TRBV19,-,-,TGTGCCAGTAGTATAACCGGGGAGTATGGCTACACCTTC,CASSITGEYGYTF
TRBJ2-3,TRBV29-1,TRBD2,-,TGCAGCGCCTTGGGACTAAGCGGGAGTTCACCTAGCACAGATACGCAGTATTTT,CSALGLSGSSPSTDTQYF
TRBJ1-1,TRBV10-3,TRBD1,-,TGTGCCATCAGGGGGACAGCCGCTGAAGCTTTCTTT,CAIRGTAAEAFF
TRBJ2-1,TRBV25-1,-,-,TGTGCCAGCAGTGAATGGCACAATGAGCAGTTCTTC,CASSEWHNEQFF
TRBJ2-1,TRBV2,TRBD2,few,TGTGCCAGCAGAACTTCTAGCGGCTCCTACAATGAGCAGTTCTTC,CASRTSSGSYNEQFF
TRBJ1-1,TRBV27,TRBD1,-,TGTGCCAGCAGTTTAGGGGTCGACAGGGACACTGAAGCTTTCTTT,CASSLGVDRDTEAFF
TRBJ1-1,TRBV20-1,-,few,TGCAGTGCTAGCGGGGTCACTGAAGCTTTCTTT,CSASGVTEAFF
TRBJ1-2,TRBV25-1,-,-,TGTGCCAGCAGTGAAGACAGGTTCTATGGCTACACCTTC,CASSEDRFYGYTF
TRBJ1-1,TRBV9,TRBD1,few,TGTGCCAGCAGGACAGGGATAGGGTCTACTGAAGCTTTCTTT,CASRTGIGSTEAFF
TRBJ2-3,TRBV7-2,TRBD1,-,TGTGCCAGCAGCCTGGAGAGGGGGCGGACAGATACGCAGTATTTT,CASSLERGRTDTQYF
TRBJ2-7,TRBV18,-,once,TGTGCCAGCTCACCAGAGACCTACGAGCAGTACTTC,CASSPETYEQYF
TRBJ1-1,TRBV7-3,TRBD1,-,TGTGCCAGCAGCTTCTATGGGACAGGGGGGGTTTGGGGCACTGAAGCTTTCTTT,CASSFYGTGGVWGTEAFF
TRBJ1-2,TRBV19,-,-,TGTGCCAGTAGTAGCCGAGGGGGCTATGGCTACACCTTC,CASSSRGGYGYTF
TRBJ2-7,TRBV10-3,-,-,TGTGCCATCACCGCGGACAGAACCTACGAGCAGTACTTC,CAITADRTYEQYF
TRBJ2-2,TRBV6-4,TRBD2,-,TGTGCCAGCAGCAAACTAGCGGGAGATACCGGGGAGCTGTTTTTT,CASSKLAGDTGELFF
TRBJ2-3,TRBV19,-,-,TGTGCCAGTAGTTTGGCGGGGACCACAGATACGCAGTATTTT,CASSLAGTTDTQYF
TRBJ2-7,TRBV12-2,-,few,TGTGCAAGTCGCTTAGCTAGCGGGAGCTCCTACGAGCAGTACTTC,CASRLASGSSYEQYF
TRBJ1-1,TRBV28,TRBD1,once,TGTGCCAGCAGTCCACTTTCTCAGGGGGAACGAACTGAAGCTTTCTTT,CASSPLSQGERTEAFF
TRBJ2-3,TRBV9,-,few,TGTGCCAGCAGCGTAGACTCCACAGATACGCAGTATTTT,CASSVDSTDTQYF
TRBJ2-7,TRBV7-2,TRBD1,once,TGTGCCAGCAGCTTATTTGGGACAGTAGCCTACGAGCAGTACTTC,CASSLFGTVAYEQYF
TRBJ2-2,TRBV18,-,-,TGTGCCAGCTCCAGCGGGAACACCGGGGAGCTGTTTTTT,CASSSGNTGELFF
TRBJ2-5,TRBV4-3,-,-,TGCGCCAGCAGCCAAGACCGGGGGAGTAGGTACCAAGAGACCCAGTACTTC,CASSQDRGSRYQETQYF
TRBJ2-5,TRBV7-3,-,-,TGTGCCAGCAGCCCCGGGACATCACTAAAAGAGACCCAGTACTTC,CASSPGTSLKETQYF
TRBJ2-7,TRBV11-2,-,-,TGTGCCAGCAGCTTATCCCCTTACGAGCAGTACTTC,CASSLSPYEQYF
TRBJ2-4,TRBV6-5,-,-,TGTGCCAGCAGTTACACGGGGGCCAAAAACATTCAGTACTTC,CASSYTGAKNIQYF
TRBJ1-3,TRBV30,-,few,TGTGCCTGGAGTGTTCGACATGGAAACACCATATATTTT,CAWSVRHGNTIYF
TRBJ2-5,TRBV6-1,-,-,TGTGCCAGCAGTGAACCTGAGTACCAAGAGACCCAGTACTTC,CASSEPEYQETQYF
TRBJ2-3,TRBV5-1,TRBD2,-,TGCGCCAGCAGCTTGGCCGGGCGGGAGGGCACAGATACGCAGTATTTT,CASSLAGREGTDTQYF
TRBJ2-7,TRBV5-4,-,-,TGTGCCAGCAGCTTTTTAGGGAGCTCCTACGAGCAGTACTTC,CASSFLGSSYEQYF